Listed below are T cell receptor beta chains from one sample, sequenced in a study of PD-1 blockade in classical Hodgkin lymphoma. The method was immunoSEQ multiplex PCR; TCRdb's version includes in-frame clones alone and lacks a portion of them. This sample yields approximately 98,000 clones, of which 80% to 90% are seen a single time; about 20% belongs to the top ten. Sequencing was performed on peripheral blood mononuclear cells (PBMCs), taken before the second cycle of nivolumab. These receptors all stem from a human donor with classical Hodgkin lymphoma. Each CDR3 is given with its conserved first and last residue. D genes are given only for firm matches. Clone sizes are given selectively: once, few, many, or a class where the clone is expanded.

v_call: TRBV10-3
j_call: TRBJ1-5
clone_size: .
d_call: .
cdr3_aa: CAISDNREQPQHF
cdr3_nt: TGTGCCATCAGTGACAACAGGGAACAGCCCCAGCATTTT

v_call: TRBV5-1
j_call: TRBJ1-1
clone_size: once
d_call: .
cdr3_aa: CASSAGWGSTEAFF
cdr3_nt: TGCGCCAGCAGCGCCGGGTGGGGGAGCACTGAAGCTTTCTTT

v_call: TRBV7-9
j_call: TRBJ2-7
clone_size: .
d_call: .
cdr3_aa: CASSLESHEQYF
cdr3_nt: TGTGCCAGCAGCTTAGAGAGCCACGAGCAGTACTTC

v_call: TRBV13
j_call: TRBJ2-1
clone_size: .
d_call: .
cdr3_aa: CASIKTLYNEQFF
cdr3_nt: TGTGCCAGCATAAAGACACTTTACAATGAGCAGTTCTTC

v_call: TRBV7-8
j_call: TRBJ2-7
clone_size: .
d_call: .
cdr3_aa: CASSQLSDREQYF
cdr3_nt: TGTGCCAGCAGCCAACTCTCAGATCGCGAGCAGTACTTC

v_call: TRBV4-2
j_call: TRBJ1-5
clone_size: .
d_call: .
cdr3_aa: CASSQVQGGQPQHF
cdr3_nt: TGTGCCAGCAGCCAAGTACAGGGTGGACAGCCCCAGCATTTT

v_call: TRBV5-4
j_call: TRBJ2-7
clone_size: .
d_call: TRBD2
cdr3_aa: CASSSASGLDYEQYF
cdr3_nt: TGTGCCAGCAGCTCGGCCTCGGGACTAGACTACGAGCAGTACTTC

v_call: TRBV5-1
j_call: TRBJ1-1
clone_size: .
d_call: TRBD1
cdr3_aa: CASRAGQGNTEAFF
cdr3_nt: TGCGCCAGCAGGGCCGGACAGGGGAACACTGAAGCTTTCTTT

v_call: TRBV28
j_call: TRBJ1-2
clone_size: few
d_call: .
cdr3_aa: CASSGTDGYTF
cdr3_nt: TGTGCCAGCAGCGGAACGGATGGCTACACCTTC

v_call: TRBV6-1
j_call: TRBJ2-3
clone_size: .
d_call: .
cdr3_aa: CAVRQWGTDTQYF
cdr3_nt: TGTGCCGTACGACAGTGGGGCACAGATACGCAGTATTTT

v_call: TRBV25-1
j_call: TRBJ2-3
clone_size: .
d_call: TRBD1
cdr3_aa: CASSALGQAAGEDTQYF
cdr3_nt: TGTGCCAGCAGTGCTCTGGGACAGGCGGCTGGGGAAGATACGCAGTATTTT

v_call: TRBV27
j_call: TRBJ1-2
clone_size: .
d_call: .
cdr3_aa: CASSVDPRVGGYTF
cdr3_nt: TGTGCCAGCAGTGTCGATCCCAGGGTAGGCGGCTACACCTTC